This TCR beta chain was recorded in a study of T and B cells in COVID-19 patients (dated by TCRdb to 2018 to 2021). Looking at the study overall: Using TRB and IGH repertoire sequencing of peripheral blood, the study characterized adaptive immunity in COVID-19 patients who had active infection or had recovered. A recovered cohort included over 15 patients who provided approximately 20 samples, and most of these patients had mild to moderate COVID-19 treated on an outpatient basis. Median age was around 35 years in the recovered cohort versus 67 years in the active-infection cohort. Critical illness requiring mechanical ventilation or ECMO was present in most of the 20 patients in the active-infection cohort. In the active-infection cohort, about 90% of the 20 patients had comorbidities linked to unfavorable COVID-19 outcome. The TCR and BCR sequence repository comprised 37 patients and some 64 time points, with over 7 million TCR sequences analysed. A couple of patients were in both the active and recovered cohorts because samples existed from active disease and from after recovery. Repertoire analyses used an age-matched reference group of 35 to 40 healthy donors who were negative for COVID-19 antibodies as the comparison. Up to roughly 10 follow-up blood samples were collected per patient, with some samples spanning different disease stages in the same individual.

General findings and caveats noted by the study authors: The reported TCR clusters were stated to require prospective validation before clinical use. During active COVID-19 the TRB repertoires were highly clonal, but at recovery diversity and richness rose above the levels seen in healthy donors. Strongly skewed TRBV/TRBJ gene usage was reported in patients with COVID-19. Blood samples obtained from mildly ill patients during symptoms, as well as early samples obtained from severe cases, were available only in scarce numbers. Specific T cell subsets (CD4+/Treg/CD8+) and sorted SARS-CoV-2-responsive or tetramer+ T cells had not yet been sequenced, and the corresponding sequencing experiments were ongoing. The cohort was considered too small to assess HLA contributions to COVID-19 susceptibility or severity. A total of around 2,500 TCR clusters were exclusive to the recovered cohort, and 31 of those clusters were low-pGen clusters.

This clonotype appeared a few times. Its antigen is not yet known. No quality values exist for individual bases; no much larger clone is one base distant. The CDR3 numbers 17 residues from cysteine through phenylalanine. Only CDR3 DNA remains: 51 bases, in frame from the first base. V and J are truncated by 6 bases and 0 bases respectively, leaving an intervening sequence of 18 bases. The germline V gene specifies MNHEY as CDR1 and SVGAGI as CDR2. TRB repertoires were amplified using roughly 230-550 ng of genomic DNA isolated from blood. TCRdb shows the sequencer as Illumina MiSeq. Multiplex PCR with BIOMED2 TRB-A/B primer pools was used to amplify the TRB rearrangements. Illumina-compatible adapters and 7-nucleotide sample barcodes were added to the amplicons in two consecutive PCRs. All library PCRs used Phusion HS II polymerase. Amplicons were gel-purified with the NucleoSpin Gel and PCR Clean-up kit, quantified on Qubit, and pooled at approximately 4.3 nM. Amplicon pool quality was checked on an Agilent 2100 Bioanalyzer before Illumina next-generation sequencing. Processing in the source paper ran as follows. TRB rearrangements were annotated with MiXCR 3.0.8 using the default MiXCR reference library. Non-productive reads and sequences with fewer than 2 reads were excluded, and each unique CDR3 nucleotide sequence counted as one clone. Clonality, diversity, richness and V-J gene usage were computed in R 3.5.1. GLIPH2 was used for TCR clustering by CDR3 similarity, and generation probabilities were calculated by OLGA. GLIPH2 clusters were kept only when the clusters contained at least four unique TCR clonotypes present in at least three individuals. TCRdb applied fastp at Q25 and MiXCR to the public reads, then kept only in-frame beta chains. A single entry per CDR3 protein holds the most common genes and DNA from its merged rows. The V and J calls and clone size are TCRdb's, not the authors'. Counted in this sample were about 8,400 distinct CDR3 sequences; roughly 23% of them appeared once. Clones ranked in the top ten supply roughly 6.1% of the sample.

This chain is built from TRBV6-5 and TRBJ1-3; the D gene is not confidently resolved. This sequence originates from a human donor who had recovered from COVID-19. The specimen sequenced was blood. The DNA is as follows: TGTGCCAGCAGCCCACATTGGTTGCGGGCCTCTGGAAACACCATATATTTT. Its translation reads: CASSPHWLRASGNTIYF.